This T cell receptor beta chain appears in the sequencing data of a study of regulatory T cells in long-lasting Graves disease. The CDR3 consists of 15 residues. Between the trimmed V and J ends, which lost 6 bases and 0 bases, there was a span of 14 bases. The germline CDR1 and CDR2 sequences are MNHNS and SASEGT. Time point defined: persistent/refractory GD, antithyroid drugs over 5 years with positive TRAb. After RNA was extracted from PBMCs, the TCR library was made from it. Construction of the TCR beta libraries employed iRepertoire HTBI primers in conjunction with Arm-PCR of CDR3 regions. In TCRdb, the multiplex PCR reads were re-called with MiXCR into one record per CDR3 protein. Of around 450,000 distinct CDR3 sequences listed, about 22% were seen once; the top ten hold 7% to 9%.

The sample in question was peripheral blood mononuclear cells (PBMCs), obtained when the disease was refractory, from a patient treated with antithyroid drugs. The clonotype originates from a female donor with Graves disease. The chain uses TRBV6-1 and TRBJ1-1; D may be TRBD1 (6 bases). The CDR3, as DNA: TGTGCCAGCAGGTCCCGACAGGACATGAACACTGAAGCTTTCTTT. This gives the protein CASRSRQDMNTEAFF.